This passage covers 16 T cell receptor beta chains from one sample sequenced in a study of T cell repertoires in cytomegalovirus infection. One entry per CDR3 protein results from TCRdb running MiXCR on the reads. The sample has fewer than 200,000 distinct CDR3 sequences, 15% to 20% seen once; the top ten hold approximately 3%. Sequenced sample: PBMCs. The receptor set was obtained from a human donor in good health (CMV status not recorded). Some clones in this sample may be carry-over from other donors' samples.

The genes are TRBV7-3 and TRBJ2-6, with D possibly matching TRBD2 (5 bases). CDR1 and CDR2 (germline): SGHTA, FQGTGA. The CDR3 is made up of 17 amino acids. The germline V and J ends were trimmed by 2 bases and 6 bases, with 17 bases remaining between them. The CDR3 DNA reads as TGTGCCAGCAGCTTAGCTGGAGAGGGAACCCCGGCCAACGTCCTGACTTTC. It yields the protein CASSLAGEGTPANVLTF.

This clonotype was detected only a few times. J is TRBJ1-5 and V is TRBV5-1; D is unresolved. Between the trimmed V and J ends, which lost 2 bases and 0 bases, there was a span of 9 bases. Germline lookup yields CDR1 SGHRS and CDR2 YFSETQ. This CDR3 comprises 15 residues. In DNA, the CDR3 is TGCGCCAGCAGCTTAGGGCCGACTAGCAATCAGCCCCAGCATTTT. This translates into CASSLGPTSNQPQHF.

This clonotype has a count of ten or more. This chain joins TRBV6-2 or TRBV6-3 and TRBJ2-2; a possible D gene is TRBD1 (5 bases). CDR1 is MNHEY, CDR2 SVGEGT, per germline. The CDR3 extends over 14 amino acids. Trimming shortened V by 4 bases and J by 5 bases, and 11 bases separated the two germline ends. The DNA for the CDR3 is TGTGCCAGCAGTTGGGGCAGTCTAACCGGGGAGCTGTTTTTT. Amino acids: CASSWGSLTGELFF.

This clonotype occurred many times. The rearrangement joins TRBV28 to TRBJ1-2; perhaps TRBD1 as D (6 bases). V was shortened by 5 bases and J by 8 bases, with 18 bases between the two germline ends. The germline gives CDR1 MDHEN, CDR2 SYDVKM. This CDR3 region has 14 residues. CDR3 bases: TGTGCCAGCAGTCGAGACCAGGGGTTGGGGGGCTACACCTTC. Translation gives CASSRDQGLGGYTF.

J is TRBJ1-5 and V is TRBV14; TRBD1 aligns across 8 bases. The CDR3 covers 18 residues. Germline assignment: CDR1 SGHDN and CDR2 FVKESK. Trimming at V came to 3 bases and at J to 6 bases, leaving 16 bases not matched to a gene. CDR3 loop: CASSQGNGTGVDGQPQHF. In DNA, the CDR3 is TGTGCCAGCAGCCAGGGGAACGGGACAGGAGTTGACGGTCAGCCCCAGCATTTT.

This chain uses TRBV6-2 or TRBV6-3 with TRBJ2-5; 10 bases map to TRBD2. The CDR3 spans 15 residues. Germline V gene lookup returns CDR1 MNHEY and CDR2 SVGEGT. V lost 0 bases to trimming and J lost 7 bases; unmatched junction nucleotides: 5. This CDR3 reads CASSYSTSGLRTQYF. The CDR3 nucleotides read TGTGCCAGCAGTTACTCGACTAGCGGGTTACGGACCCAGTACTTC.

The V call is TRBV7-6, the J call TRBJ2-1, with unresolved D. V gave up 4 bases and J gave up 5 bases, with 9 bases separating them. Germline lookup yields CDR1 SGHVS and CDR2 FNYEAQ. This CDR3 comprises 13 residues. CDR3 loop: CASSSTTHNEQFF. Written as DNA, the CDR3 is TGTGCCAGCAGCTCCACTACCCACAATGAGCAGTTCTTC.

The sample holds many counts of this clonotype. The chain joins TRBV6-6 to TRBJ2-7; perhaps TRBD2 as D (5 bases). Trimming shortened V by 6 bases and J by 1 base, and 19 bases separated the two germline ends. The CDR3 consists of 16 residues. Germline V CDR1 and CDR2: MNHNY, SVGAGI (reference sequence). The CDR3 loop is CASSSESMTISYEQYF. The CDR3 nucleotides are TGTGCCAGCAGCTCCGAGTCGATGACTATATCCTACGAGCAGTACTTC.

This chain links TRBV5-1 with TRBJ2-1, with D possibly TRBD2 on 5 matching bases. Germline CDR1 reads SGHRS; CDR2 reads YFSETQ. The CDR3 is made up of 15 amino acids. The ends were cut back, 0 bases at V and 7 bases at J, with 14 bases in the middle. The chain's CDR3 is CASSLAGGGGNEQFF. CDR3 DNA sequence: TGCGCCAGCAGCTTGGCCGGTGGAGGCGGGAATGAGCAGTTCTTC.

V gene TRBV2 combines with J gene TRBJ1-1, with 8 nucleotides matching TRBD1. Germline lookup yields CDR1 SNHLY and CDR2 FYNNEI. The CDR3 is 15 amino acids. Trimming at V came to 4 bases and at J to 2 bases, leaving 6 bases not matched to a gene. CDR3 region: CASSVVGTGNTEAFF. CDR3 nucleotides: TGTGCCAGCAGTGTAGTTGGGACAGGAAACACTGAAGCTTTCTTT. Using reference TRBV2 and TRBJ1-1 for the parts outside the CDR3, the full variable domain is EPEVTQTPSHQVTQMGQEVILRCVPISNHLYFYWYRQILGQKVEFLVSFYNNEISEKSEIFDDQFSVERPDGSNFTLKIRSTKLEDSAMYFCASSVVGTGNTEAFFGQGTRLTVV.

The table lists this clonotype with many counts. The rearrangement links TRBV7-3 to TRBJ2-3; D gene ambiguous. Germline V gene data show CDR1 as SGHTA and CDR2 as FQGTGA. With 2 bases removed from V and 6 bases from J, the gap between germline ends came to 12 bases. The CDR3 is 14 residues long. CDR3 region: CASSLGLVADTQYF. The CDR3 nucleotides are TGTGCCAGCAGCTTAGGGCTAGTCGCGGATACGCAGTATTTT.

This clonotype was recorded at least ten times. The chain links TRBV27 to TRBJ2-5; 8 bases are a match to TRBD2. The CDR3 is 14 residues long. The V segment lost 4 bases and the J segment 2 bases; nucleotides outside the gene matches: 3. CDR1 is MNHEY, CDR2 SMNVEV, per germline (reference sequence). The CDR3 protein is CASSSQREQETQYF. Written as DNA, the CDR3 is TGTGCCAGCAGTTCCCAGCGGGAGCAAGAGACCCAGTACTTC.

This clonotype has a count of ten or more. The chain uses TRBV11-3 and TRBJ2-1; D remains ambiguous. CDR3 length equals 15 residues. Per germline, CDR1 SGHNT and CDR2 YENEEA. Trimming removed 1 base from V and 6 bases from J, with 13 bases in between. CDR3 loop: CASSLGMGAGNEQFF. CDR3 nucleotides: TGTGCCAGCAGCTTAGGGATGGGCGCCGGCAATGAGCAGTTCTTC.

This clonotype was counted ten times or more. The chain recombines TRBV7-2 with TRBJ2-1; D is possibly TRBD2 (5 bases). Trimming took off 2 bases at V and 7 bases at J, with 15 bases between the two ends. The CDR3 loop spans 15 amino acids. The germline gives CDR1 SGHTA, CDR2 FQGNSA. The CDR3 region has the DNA TGTGCCAGCAGCTTACCTCTTGGATCGGGAAATGAGCAGTTCTTC. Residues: CASSLPLGSGNEQFF.

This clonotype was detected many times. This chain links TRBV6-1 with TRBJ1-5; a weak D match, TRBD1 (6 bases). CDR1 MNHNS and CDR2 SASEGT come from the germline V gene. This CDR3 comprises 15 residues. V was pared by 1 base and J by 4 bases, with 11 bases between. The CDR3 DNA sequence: TGTGCCAGCAGTGAAGAAACAGGGTCGAATCAGCCCCAGCATTTT. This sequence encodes CASSEETGSNQPQHF.

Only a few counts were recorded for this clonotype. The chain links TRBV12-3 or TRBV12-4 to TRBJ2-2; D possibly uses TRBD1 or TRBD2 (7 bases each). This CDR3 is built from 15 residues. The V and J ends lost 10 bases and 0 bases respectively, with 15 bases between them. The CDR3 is CATTGGQTNTGELFF. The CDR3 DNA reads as TGTGCCACCACGGGGGGACAGACGAACACCGGGGAGCTGTTTTTT.